This entry concerns a single TCR beta chain. No antigen is known for it. No much larger clone exists at a distance of one base, and base qualities are not known. This record comes from a study of blood T cell repertoires in COVID-19 (dated by TCRdb to between 2020 and 2021). Broadly, across the study: The collaborator samples originated in the United States, Italy and Spain and spanned the acute and convalescent phases of COVID-19. The sample metadata nearly always contained a de-identified subject ID, COVID-19 status, age in years and sex. The samples were drawn from two sources: the first 160 participants of the ongoing ImmuneRACE study, and 1,254 subjects contributed by 6 global collaborators. Subjects who had been exposed to COVID-19, were actively infected with it, or had recovered from it provided the deeply sampled blood TCRbeta repertoires that made up the dataset. The repertoires were released in a freely available public database intended as a resource for research on the immune response to SARS-CoV-2. HLA class I and class II types, where available, came from metadata supplied by the sample provider rather than from assay-based typing. The prospective study material was composed of cDNA or gDNA derived from T cells, B-cell-depleted T cells, or PBMCs. General conclusions and limits of the study: The amount of clinical and demographic metadata varied by source and participant and was provided uncurated.

At the junction V is shortened by 3 bases and J by 2 bases; bases outside the gene matches: 4. CDR3 length: 14 amino acids, cysteine to phenylalanine. Left in the record is the CDR3 DNA by itself, 42 bases read in frame from the first base. CDR1 and CDR2 are drawn from the germline V gene (reference sequence): SGHNT, YYREEE. Each collaborating institution followed its own protocols to collect whole blood in K2EDTA tubes. Collaborator samples were shipped for TCRbeta analysis as frozen whole blood, isolated PBMCs, or DNA extracted from either sample type. TCRbeta CDR3 regions were amplified from genomic DNA using the immunoSEQ Assay, a bias-controlled multiplex PCR. The published analysis was carried out like this. Within the assay, amplification of reference gene primers was used to estimate how many nucleated cells each sample contained. Sequence reads were collapsed and filtered to measure the absolute abundance of every unique TCRbeta CDR3 rearrangement. For each sample, productive Simpson clonality was calculated as the square root of Simpson's diversity index across productive rearrangements. The immuneACCESS repertoire file appears here via TCRdb, limited to in-frame rearrangements. These files lack a portion of the clones; in checked studies, under half of the deficit traces to unresolved V genes, and the cause of the others is not known. The V and J calls and clone size are taken from that table; D and trimming were inferred from the DNA. A total of 200,000 or so clones appear in this sample, roughly 90% of them only once. The biggest ten clones account for approximately 0.75% of the sample.

The material sequenced was peripheral blood. The chain employs TRBV5-4 and TRBJ2-7, with 8 junctional bases fitting TRBD1. The source is a woman in her seventies with acute or convalescent COVID-19. This receptor has the CDR3 CASSSGQGPYEQYF. The nucleotide sequence reads TGTGCCAGCAGCTCCGGACAGGGTCCCTACGAGCAGTACTTC.